What follows is one TCR beta chain and its context. The target antigen is unknown. The use of a sample-barcoded 5' primer and a J-beta primer mix characterized a second PCR of roughly 6 to 12 cycles. All cDNA molecules were each tagged by a template-switch adaptor with 12 random nucleotides. TCRdb reprocessed the 5' RACE reads via MiXCR and lists one record per CDR3 protein. This table holds approximately 1.5 million distinct CDR3 sequences, around 40% found once. The data were taken from a study of blood T cells in healthy people across ages. In the study overall: Template switching recovered approximately one barcoded beta molecule for every two T cells.

Per germline, CDR1 ENHRY and CDR2 SYGVKD. The ends lost 9 bases at V and 0 bases at J; junction bases unmatched: 5. The CDR3 is 13 residues long. Total RNA was extracted at no less than 6 micrograms per sample. Findings of the study overall: Per million T cells, TCR beta diversity dropped roughly linearly as age increased.

The receptor was isolated from a young woman in good health. The sample comprised blood. The genes are TRBV10-3 and TRBJ2-7; 7 nucleotides match TRBD1. The CDR3 DNA reads as TGTGCCATAAACACAGGGGACTCCTACGAGCAGTACTTC. Its translation is CAINTGDSYEQYF.